The 22 T cell receptor beta chains listed next were all sequenced from one sample in a study of post-analysis software for immune sequencing data. General study results and limits: Patients used five TRBV segments, including TRBV5-6, TRBV5-1 and TRBV20-1, more often than controls.

What these receptors recognize is not known. TCR beta cDNA libraries included unique molecular identifiers. TCRdb called the PCR reads again in MiXCR, with one record for every CDR3 protein. The table lists roughly 410,000 distinct CDR3 sequences, around 37% of them singletons. The sample comprised blood. All receptors derive from a girl aged 10-17 years with multiple sclerosis.

In the case of this clonotype: No DNA is shown, since the ends of the CDR3 on it are uncertain; the CDR3 is the one TCRdb lists. The chain is built from TRBV4-1 and TRBJ2-5; the table names TRBD2, a call not compared with the DNA. The CDR3 length equals 15 residues, ends included. CDR1 is MGHRA, CDR2 YSYEKL, per germline. The CDR3: CASSQSSVAGGSPYF.

The genes are TRBV21-1 and TRBJ1-2; the tabulated D call, TRBD1, remains unverified against the DNA. TRBV21-1 is designated a pseudogene. There are 15 residues in the CDR3. The DNA of the CDR3 is TGTGCCAGCAGCAAAAGGGGACGGAATAACTATGGCTACACCTTC. Translated, it gives CASSKRGRNNYGYTF.

This clonotype has ten or more counts. The genes are TRBV13 and TRBJ1-1; 10 bases are a match to TRBD1. With V trimmed by 8 bases and J by 5 bases, 8 bases remained unmatched. The CDR3 is 14 residues long. Germline V gives CDR1 PRHDT, CDR2 FYEKMQ (reference sequence). CDR3: CASGAWTGGTEAFF. The DNA for the CDR3 is TGTGCCAGCGGTGCCTGGACAGGGGGAACTGAAGCTTTCTTT.

In its sample, this clonotype was seen once. The chain joins TRBV6-6 to TRBJ1-5; no reliable D call. V dropped 11 bases and J dropped 3 bases, with 17 bases sitting between them. In germline, CDR1 is MNHNY, CDR2 SVGAGI (reference sequence). This CDR3 comprises 14 residues. The CDR3 DNA is TGTGCCCCAGCCCCGGGCAGAAACAATCAGCCCCAGCATTTT. Its protein is CAPAPGRNNQPQHF.

The J gene is TRBJ2-3, the V gene TRBV6-2 or TRBV6-3; no reliable D call. Germline V gives CDR1 MNHEY, CDR2 SVGEGT. Trimming pared 6 bases from V and 1 base from J, leaving 14 bases between. The CDR3 consists of 15 residues. CDR3 sequence reads: CASSPQAVGTDTQYF. For the CDR3, the DNA is TGTGCCAGCAGCCCCCAGGCAGTTGGCACAGATACGCAGTATTTT.

The V and J genes are TRBV20-1 and TRBJ2-5, with 8 positions matching TRBD2. V lost 4 bases, J lost 5 bases, and 9 bases stayed unmatched. This CDR3 contains 14 residues. Germline CDR1 DFQATT, CDR2 SNEGSKA (reference sequence). The chain's CDR3 is CSAKTGGPKETQYF. For the CDR3, the DNA is TGCAGTGCTAAGACGGGGGGGCCGAAGGAGACCCAGTACTTC.

The V call is TRBV20-1, the J call TRBJ1-2; unclear D gene. The CDR3 has 11 residues. Germline V lookup: CDR1 DFQATT, CDR2 SNEGSKA (reference sequence). Trimming removed 3 bases at V and 8 bases at J, with 10 bases between. CDR3 sequence: CSASPRGGYTF. CDR3 bases: TGCAGTGCTAGCCCCCGAGGAGGCTACACCTTC.

This clonotype was seen only a few times. This chain joins TRBV12-3 or TRBV12-4 and TRBJ2-5; no clear D gene. There are 17 residues in the CDR3. V lost 1 base and J lost 1, with 16 bases in between. CDR3 bases: TGTGCCAGCAGTTTAGATTTGGTTGGGCGGCCCCAAGAGACCCAGTACTTC. Residues: CASSLDLVGRPQETQYF.

The rearrangement links TRBV7-9 to TRBJ2-1; D possibly corresponds to TRBD2 (7 bases). The CDR3 consists of 16 residues. Trimming took off 1 base at V and 2 bases at J, with 12 bases between the two ends. Germline lookup yields CDR1 SEHNR and CDR2 FQNEAQ (reference sequence). CDR3 in amino acids: CASSLGGGAPYNEQFF. DNA of the CDR3: TGTGCCAGCAGCTTAGGTGGGGGGGCCCCCTACAATGAGCAGTTCTTC.

The chain uses TRBV6-6 and TRBJ1-1, with D hard to call. The length of the CDR3 is 13 residues. The germline V and J ends were trimmed by 6 bases and 0 bases, with 8 bases remaining between them. Germline V CDR1 and CDR2: MNHNY, SVGAGI (reference sequence). DNA for the CDR3: TGTGCCAGCAGCTCATCCATGAACACTGAAGCTTTCTTT. Its protein is CASSSSMNTEAFF.

As regards this clonotype: A junction boundary mismatches the germline segment, possibly from a read error. The CDR3 nucleotides read TGTGCCAGCACTTTAGGCAGTTTTATGGGGACCGGGGAGCTGTTTTTT. Protein product: CASTLGSFMGTGELFF. The chain recombines TRBV12-3 or TRBV12-4 with TRBJ2-2; D unresolved. There are 16 residues in the CDR3.

The chain joins TRBV20-1 to TRBJ1-2; D ambiguous. V was trimmed by 6 bases and J by 4 bases, leaving 24 bases between them. CDR1 is DFQATT, CDR2 SNEGSKA, per germline (reference sequence). CDR3 length: 16 residues. As DNA, the CDR3 is TGCAGTGCCCAGAAGGCCCTGCCGGATGGAATCTATGGCTACACCTTC. This gives the protein CSAQKALPDGIYGYTF.

About this clonotype: An end of the junction differs from the germline gene, which may be a read error. The V gene is TRBV29-1, the J gene TRBJ2-3; 13 bases map to TRBD2. This CDR3 contains 15 residues. Per germline, CDR1 SQVTM and CDR2 ANQGSEA. CDR3 amino acids: CSVDGLAGVTDAQYF. The CDR3 region has the DNA TGCAGCGTTGATGGACTAGCGGGGGTCACAGATGCGCAGTATTTT.

The table lists this clonotype with many counts. The chain recombines TRBV29-1 with TRBJ2-1; 7 nucleotides line up with TRBD1. Germline V gene data show CDR1 as SQVTM and CDR2 as ANQGSEA. CDR3 size: 12 residues. The junction had 3 bases not matched to a gene; V was cut back by 7 bases and J by 3 bases. CDR3 nucleotide sequence: TGCAGCGCAGGGGGAGTCTACAATGAGCAGTTCTTC. As protein: CSAGGVYNEQFF.

The chain links TRBV20-1 to TRBJ2-3, with D possibly TRBD1 on 6 matching bases. Germline values: CDR1 DFQATT, CDR2 SNEGSKA (reference sequence). This CDR3 contains 12 residues. Trimming took off 2 bases at V and 9 bases at J, with 12 bases between the two ends. The CDR3 spells CSARPQGFTQYF. The CDR3 DNA reads as TGCAGTGCTAGACCCCAGGGGTTCACGCAGTATTTT.

The CDR3 DNA reads as TGCGCCAGCAGTGAGTCGGGGGGGTTAAGGGGGAATGAGCAGTTCTTC. Its translation is CASSESGGLRGNEQFF. V is TRBV10-2 and J is TRBJ2-1; D may be TRBD2 (7 bases). Trimming cost V 0 bases and J 7 bases, with 16 bases left between them. Per the germline V gene, CDR1 is WSHSY and CDR2 is SAAADI. The CDR3 covers 16 residues.

This clonotype was observed a few times. V gene TRBV10-3 combines with J gene TRBJ1-2; 7 nucleotides align to TRBD1. The CDR3 runs to 14 residues. CDR1 is ENHRY and CDR2 is SYGVKD in the germline V gene. Trimming removed 0 bases from V and 8 bases from J; junction bases left unmatched: 6. CDR3 sequence reads: CAISESETGLGYTF. In DNA, the CDR3 is TGTGCCATCAGTGAGTCGGAGACAGGGCTCGGCTACACCTTC.

This clonotype appeared a few times. This chain links TRBV11-3 with TRBJ1-1; a possible D gene is TRBD1 (5 bases). Trimming cost V 4 bases and J 2 bases, with 11 bases left between them. Germline CDR1 reads SGHNT; CDR2 reads YENEEA. This CDR3 comprises 14 residues. The CDR3 sequence is CASSWGGRNTEAFF. In DNA form, the CDR3 reads TGTGCCAGCAGCTGGGGGGGAAGAAACACTGAAGCTTTCTTT. Combining the CDR3 with reference TRBV11-3 and TRBJ1-1 gives the whole variable domain EAGVVQSPRYKIIEKKQPVAFWCNPISGHNTLYWYLQNLGQGPELLIRYENEEAVDDSQLPKDRFSAERLKGVDSTLKIQPAELGDSAVYLCASSWGGRNTEAFFGQGTRLTVV.

This clonotype was recorded many times. The gene calls are TRBV5-5 and TRBJ2-7; TRBD1 matches at 9 bases. Germline CDR1 is SGHKS and CDR2 is YYEKEE (reference sequence). The V gene end was trimmed by 4 bases and the J gene end by 3 bases; junction bases not matched to a gene: 5. This CDR3 spans 14 amino acids. This CDR3 is CASSQQGADYEQYF. In DNA, the CDR3 is TGTGCCAGCAGCCAACAGGGGGCAGACTACGAGCAGTACTTC.

This sequence joins TRBV5-1 and TRBJ2-7; TRBD1 matches at 12 bases. Trimming cost V 4 bases and J 5 bases; bases outside gene matches: 4. Per germline, CDR1 SGHRS and CDR2 YFSETQ. This CDR3 has 14 amino acids. The CDR3 bases are TGCGCCAGCAGCCAGGGACAGGGGGCCAACGAGCAGTACTTC. Protein sequence: CASSQGQGANEQYF.

Regarding this clonotype: One base away lies a much larger clone, so this may be a sequencing read error. The chain carries TRBV4-1 and TRBJ1-5; no definite D call. Looked up from germline, CDR1 is MGHRA and CDR2 is YSYEKL. Trimming took off 0 bases at V and 3 bases at J, with 6 bases between the two ends. The CDR3 contains 14 residues. CDR3 nucleotide sequence: TGCGCCAGCAGCCAAGAAACAGTCAATCAGCCCCAGCATTTT. As protein: CASSQETVNQPQHF.

In this sample, this clonotype turned up a few times. The chain joins TRBV5-6 to TRBJ1-5; possible D gene TRBD1, 5 bases. The CDR3 is 16 amino acids. Trimming removed 1 base at V and 7 bases at J, with 18 bases between. Germline V gene data show CDR1 as SGHDT and CDR2 as YYEEEE. This CDR3 reads CASSLLGARANQPQHF. In nucleotides, the CDR3 is TGTGCCAGCAGCTTGTTAGGTGCCAGGGCTAACCAGCCCCAGCATTTT. The full variable domain, completed using reference TRBV5-6 and TRBJ1-5, is DAGVTQSPTHLIKTRGQQVTLRCSPKSGHDTVSWYQQALGQGPQFIFQYYEEEERQRGNFPDRFSGHQFPNYSSELNVNALLLGDSALYLCASSLLGARANQPQHFGDGTRLSIL.